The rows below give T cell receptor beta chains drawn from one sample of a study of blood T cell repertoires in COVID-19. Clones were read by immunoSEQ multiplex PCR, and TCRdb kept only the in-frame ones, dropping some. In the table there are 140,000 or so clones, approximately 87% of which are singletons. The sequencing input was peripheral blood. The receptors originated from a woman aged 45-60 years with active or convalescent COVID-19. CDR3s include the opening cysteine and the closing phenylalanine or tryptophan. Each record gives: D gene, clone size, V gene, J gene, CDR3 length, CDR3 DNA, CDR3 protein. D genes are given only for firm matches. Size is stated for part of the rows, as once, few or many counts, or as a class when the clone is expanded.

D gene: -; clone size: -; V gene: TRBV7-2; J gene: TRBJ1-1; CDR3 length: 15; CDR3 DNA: TGTGCCAGCAGCTTAAGTCCAGATATGATAAGAGAAGCTTTCTTT; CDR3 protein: CASSLSPDMIREAFF
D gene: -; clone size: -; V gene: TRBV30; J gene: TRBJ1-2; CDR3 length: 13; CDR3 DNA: TGTGCCTGGAGTGTACTGGCAGGGAGGGGCTACACCTTC; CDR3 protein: CAWSVLAGRGYTF
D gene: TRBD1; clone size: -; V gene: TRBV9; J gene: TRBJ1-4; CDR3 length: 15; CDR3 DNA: TGTGCCAGCAGCAACACAGGGGATCCTAATGAAAAACTGTTTTTT; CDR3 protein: CASSNTGDPNEKLFF
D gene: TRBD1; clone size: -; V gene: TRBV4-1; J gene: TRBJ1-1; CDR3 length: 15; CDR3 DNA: TGCGCCAGCAGCCGAGGGGACAGGGCAAACACTGAAGCTTTCTTT; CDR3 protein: CASSRGDRANTEAFF
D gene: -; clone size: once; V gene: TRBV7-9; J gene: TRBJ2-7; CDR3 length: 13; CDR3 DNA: TGTGCCAGCAGCTTAAAGCTGTTCTCGGAGCAGTACTTC; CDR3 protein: CASSLKLFSEQYF
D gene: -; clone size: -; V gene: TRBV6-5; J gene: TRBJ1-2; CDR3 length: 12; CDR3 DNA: TGTGCCAGCAGGGACAGCCTTTATGGCTACACCTTC; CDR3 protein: CASRDSLYGYTF
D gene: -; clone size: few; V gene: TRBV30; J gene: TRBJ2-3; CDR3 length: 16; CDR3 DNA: TGTGCCTGGAGTCCGGGACTCTCCCCTGGCACAGATACGCAGTATTTT; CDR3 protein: CAWSPGLSPGTDTQYF
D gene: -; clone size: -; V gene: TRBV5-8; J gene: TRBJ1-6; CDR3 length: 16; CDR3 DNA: TGTGCCAGCAGCTTGGGGGTATGGGCTACTAATTCACCCCTCCACTTT; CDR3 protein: CASSLGVWATNSPLHF
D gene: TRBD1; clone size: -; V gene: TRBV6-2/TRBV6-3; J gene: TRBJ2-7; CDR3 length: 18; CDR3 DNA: TGTGCCAGCAGTTACCACCCCGGACAGGGGGTCGGGTCCTACGAGCAGTACTTC; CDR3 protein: CASSYHPGQGVGSYEQYF
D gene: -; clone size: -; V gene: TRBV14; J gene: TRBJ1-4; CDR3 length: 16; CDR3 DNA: TGTGCCAGCAGCCGCGCCGGGGGGTCTTCTAATGAAAAACTGTTTTTT; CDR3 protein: CASSRAGGSSNEKLFF
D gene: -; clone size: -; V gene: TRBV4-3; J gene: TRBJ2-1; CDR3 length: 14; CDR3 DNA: TGCGCCAGCAGCCAAGATAACATTTACAATGAGCAGTTCTTC; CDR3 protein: CASSQDNIYNEQFF
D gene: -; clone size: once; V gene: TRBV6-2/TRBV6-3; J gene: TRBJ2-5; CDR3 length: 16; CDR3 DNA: TGTGCCAGCAGTTACCTGTACACTAACTTCGAAGAGACCCAGTACTTC; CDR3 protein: CASSYLYTNFEETQYF
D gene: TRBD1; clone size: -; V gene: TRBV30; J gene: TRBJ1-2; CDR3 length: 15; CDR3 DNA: TGTGCCTGGAGTGTATCGCGTAGGGGGCAATATGGCTACACCTTC; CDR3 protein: CAWSVSRRGQYGYTF
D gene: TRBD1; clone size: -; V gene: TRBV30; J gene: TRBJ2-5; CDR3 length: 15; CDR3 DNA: TGTGCCTGGAGCCCGGGGACAGGGTGGAAAGAGACCCAGTACTTC; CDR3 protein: CAWSPGTGWKETQYF
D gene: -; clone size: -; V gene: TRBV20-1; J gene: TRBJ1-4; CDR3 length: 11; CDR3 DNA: TGCAGTGGGGACTATAATGAAAAACTGTTTTTT; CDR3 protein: CSGDYNEKLFF
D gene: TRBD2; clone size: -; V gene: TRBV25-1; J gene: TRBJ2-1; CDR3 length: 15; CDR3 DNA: TGTGCCAGCAGACCTTCTCTAGCGGGATTCAATGAGCAGTTCTTC; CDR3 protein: CASRPSLAGFNEQFF
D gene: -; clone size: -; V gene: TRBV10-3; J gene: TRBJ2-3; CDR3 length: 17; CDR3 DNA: TGTGCCATCAGTTCGACACAGGGAAGTAGTGGCACAGATACGCAGTATTTT; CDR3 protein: CAISSTQGSSGTDTQYF
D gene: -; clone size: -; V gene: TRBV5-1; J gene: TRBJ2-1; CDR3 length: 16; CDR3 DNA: TGCGCCAGCAGCTTACACCCAGGCACCCCCAACAATGAGCAGTTCTTC; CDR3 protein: CASSLHPGTPNNEQFF
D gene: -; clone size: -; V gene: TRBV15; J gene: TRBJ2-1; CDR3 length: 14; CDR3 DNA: TGTGCCACCAGCAGAGTAGCGGAATACAATGAGCAGTTCTTC; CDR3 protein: CATSRVAEYNEQFF
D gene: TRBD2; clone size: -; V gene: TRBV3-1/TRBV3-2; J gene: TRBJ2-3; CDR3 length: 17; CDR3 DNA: TGTGCCAGCAGCCACGGGACTAGCGGGAGCTGCACAGATACGCAGTATTTT; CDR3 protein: CASSHGTSGSCTDTQYF
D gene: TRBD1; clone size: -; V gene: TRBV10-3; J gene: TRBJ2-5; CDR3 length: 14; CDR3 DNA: TGTGCCATCAGTGGGGGACAGGGGCAAGAGACCCAGTACTTC; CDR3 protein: CAISGGQGQETQYF
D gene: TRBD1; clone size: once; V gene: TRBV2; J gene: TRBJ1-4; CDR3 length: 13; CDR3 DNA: TGTGCCAGCAGTGAAAAGTGGGACAGGGAACTGTTTTTT; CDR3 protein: CASSEKWDRELFF
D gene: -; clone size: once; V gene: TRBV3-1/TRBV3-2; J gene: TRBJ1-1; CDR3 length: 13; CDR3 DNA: TGTGCCAGCAGCCAGGCAGGGGTCGCTGAAGCTTTCTTT; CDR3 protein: CASSQAGVAEAFF
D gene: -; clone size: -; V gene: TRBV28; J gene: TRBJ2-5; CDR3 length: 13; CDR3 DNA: TGTGCCAGCAGTTTTTTCGGTCAAGAGACCCAGTACTTC; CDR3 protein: CASSFFGQETQYF
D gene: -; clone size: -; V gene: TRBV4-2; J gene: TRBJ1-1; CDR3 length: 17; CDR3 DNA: TGTGCCAGCAGCCACGGGCGACAGGTGGTCGTTTTTACTGAAGCTTTCTTT; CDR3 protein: CASSHGRQVVVFTEAFF
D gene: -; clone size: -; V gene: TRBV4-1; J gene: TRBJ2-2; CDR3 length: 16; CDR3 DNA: TGCGCCAGCAGCCTTAGGACTCCCGAATACACCGGGGAGCTGTTTTTT; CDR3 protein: CASSLRTPEYTGELFF
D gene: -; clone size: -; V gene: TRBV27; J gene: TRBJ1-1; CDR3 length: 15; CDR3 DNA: TGTGCCAGCAGATCGACGGGACATCAGAACACTGAAGCTTTCTTT; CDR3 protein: CASRSTGHQNTEAFF
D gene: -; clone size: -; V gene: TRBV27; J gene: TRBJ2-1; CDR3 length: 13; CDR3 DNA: TGTGCCAGCAGTCTGGGGCCCGCTATAGAGCAGTTCTTC; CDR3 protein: CASSLGPAIEQFF
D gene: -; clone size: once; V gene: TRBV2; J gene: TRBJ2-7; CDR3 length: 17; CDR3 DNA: TGTGCCAGCAATCAACCCCAAGAAGATCCGCGATCCTACGAGCAGTACTTC; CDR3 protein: CASNQPQEDPRSYEQYF
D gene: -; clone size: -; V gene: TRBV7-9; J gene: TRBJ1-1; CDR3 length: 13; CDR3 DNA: TGTGCCAGCAGCTTCTCCTGGGGGGCTGAAGCTTTCTTT; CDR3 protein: CASSFSWGAEAFF
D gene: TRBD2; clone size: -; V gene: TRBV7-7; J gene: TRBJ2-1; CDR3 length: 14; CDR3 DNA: TGTGCTAGCAGCTTAGCGGGAGCTTCCAATGAGCAGTTCTTC; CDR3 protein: CASSLAGASNEQFF
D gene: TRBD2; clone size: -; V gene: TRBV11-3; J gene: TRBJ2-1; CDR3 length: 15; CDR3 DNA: TGTGCCAGCAGCTCAACATATAGCGGGAGCAATGAGCAGTTCTTC; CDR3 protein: CASSSTYSGSNEQFF
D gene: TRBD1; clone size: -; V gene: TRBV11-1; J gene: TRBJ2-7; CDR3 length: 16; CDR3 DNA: TGTGCCAGCAGCGTCGCAACGGGACAGGGGGCCTACGAGCAGTACTTC; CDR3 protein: CASSVATGQGAYEQYF
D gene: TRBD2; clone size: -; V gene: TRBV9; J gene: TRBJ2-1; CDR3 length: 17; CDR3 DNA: TGTGCCAGCAGCGTCGCCCCAAGCGGGAGGATCGGAAATGAGCAGTTCTTC; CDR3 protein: CASSVAPSGRIGNEQFF
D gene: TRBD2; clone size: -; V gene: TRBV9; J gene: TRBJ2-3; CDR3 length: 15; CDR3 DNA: TGTGCCAGCAGCTCCCGCGGGGGGGGCACAGATACGCAGTATTTT; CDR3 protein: CASSSRGGGTDTQYF
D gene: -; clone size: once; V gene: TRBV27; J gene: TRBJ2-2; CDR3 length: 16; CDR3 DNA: TGTGCCAGCAGTTTAATCGGGGGGCGGAACACCGGGGAGCTGTTTTTT; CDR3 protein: CASSLIGGRNTGELFF
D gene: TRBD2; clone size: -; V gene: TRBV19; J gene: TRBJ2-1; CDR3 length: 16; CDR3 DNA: TGTGCCAGTAAGATTACGAGCGGGAGTGCCTACAATGAGCAGTTCTTC; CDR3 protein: CASKITSGSAYNEQFF
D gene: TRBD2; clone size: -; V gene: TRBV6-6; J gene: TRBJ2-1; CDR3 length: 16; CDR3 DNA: TGTGCCAGCAGTGGGACTAGCGGGAGTTCCTACAATGAGCAGTTCTTC; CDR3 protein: CASSGTSGSSYNEQFF
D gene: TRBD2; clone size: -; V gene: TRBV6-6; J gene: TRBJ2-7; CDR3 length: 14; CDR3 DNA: TGTGCCAGCCTAGCGACTAGCGGGGGCTACGAGCAGTACTTC; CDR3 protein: CASLATSGGYEQYF
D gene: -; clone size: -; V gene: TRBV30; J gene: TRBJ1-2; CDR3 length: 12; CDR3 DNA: TGTGCCCGTTGGGGGGGGATCTATGGCTACACCTTC; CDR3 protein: CARWGGIYGYTF
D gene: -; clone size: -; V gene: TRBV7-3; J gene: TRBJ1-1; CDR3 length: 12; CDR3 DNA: TGTGCCAGCAGCTTATCCGGAGGAGAAGCTTTCTTT; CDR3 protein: CASSLSGGEAFF
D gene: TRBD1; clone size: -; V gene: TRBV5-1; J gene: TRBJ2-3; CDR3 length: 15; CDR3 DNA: TGCGCCAGCGCTGTCGGGACAGGTGGCACAGATACGCAGTATTTT; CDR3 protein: CASAVGTGGTDTQYF
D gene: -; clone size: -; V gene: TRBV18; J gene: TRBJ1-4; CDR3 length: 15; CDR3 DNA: TGTGCCAGCTCACCCCGGCAGGGGCCGAATGAAAAACTGTTTTTT; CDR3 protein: CASSPRQGPNEKLFF
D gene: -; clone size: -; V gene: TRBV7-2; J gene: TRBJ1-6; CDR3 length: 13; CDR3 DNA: TGTGCCAGCAGCGTTAGCCCGGATACACCCCTCCACTTT; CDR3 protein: CASSVSPDTPLHF
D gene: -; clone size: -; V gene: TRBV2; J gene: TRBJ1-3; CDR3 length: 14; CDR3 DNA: TGTGCCAGCAGTGTTGAGGTTTCTGGAAACACCATATATTTT; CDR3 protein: CASSVEVSGNTIYF
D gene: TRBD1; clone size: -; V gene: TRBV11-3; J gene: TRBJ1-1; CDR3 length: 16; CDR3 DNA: TGTGCCAGCAGCTTGGGGACAGGGGATGAGGAAACTGAAGCTTTCTTT; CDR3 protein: CASSLGTGDEETEAFF
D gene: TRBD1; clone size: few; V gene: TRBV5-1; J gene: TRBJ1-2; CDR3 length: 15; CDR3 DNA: TGCGCCAGCAGCTTGGGGGGGACAGCTAACTATGGCTACACCTTC; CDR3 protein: CASSLGGTANYGYTF
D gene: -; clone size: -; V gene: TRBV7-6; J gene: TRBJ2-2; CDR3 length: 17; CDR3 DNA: TGTGCCAGCAGCTTAGAGGGGCCCCGGTGGAACACCGGGGAGCTGTTTTTT; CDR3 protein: CASSLEGPRWNTGELFF
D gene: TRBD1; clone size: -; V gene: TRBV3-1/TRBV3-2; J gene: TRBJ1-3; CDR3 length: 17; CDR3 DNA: TGTGCCAGCAGCCCGACCGGGACAGCCGAAGGGAGAAACACCATATATTTT; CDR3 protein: CASSPTGTAEGRNTIYF
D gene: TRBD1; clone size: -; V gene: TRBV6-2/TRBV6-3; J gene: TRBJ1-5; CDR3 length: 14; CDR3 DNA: TGTGCCAGCAGTAAGGACAGGGAGAATCAGCCCCAGCATTTT; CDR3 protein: CASSKDRENQPQHF
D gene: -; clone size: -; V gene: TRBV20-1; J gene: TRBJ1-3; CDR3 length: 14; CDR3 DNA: TGCAGTGCTAGTTTGTCGGGTTCTGGAAACACCATATATTTT; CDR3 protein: CSASLSGSGNTIYF
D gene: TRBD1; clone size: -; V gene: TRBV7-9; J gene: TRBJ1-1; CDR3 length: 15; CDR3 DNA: TGTGCCAGCAGCCCATACAGGGGGCGCGACACTGAAGCTTTCTTT; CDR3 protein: CASSPYRGRDTEAFF
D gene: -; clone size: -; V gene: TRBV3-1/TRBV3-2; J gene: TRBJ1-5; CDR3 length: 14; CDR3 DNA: TGTGCCAGCAGCCTACAACATAGCAATCAGCCCCAGCATTTT; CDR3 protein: CASSLQHSNQPQHF
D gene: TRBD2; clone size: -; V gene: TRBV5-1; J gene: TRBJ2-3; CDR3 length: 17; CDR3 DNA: TGCGCCAGCAGCGCCAGGCGGCGGGGGGCGAGCACAGATACGCAGTATTTT; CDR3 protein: CASSARRRGASTDTQYF
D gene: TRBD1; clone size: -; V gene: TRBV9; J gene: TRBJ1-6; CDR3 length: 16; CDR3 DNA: TGTGCCAGCAGCGGGGGACAGGGGAGGAATAATTCACCCCTCCACTTT; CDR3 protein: CASSGGQGRNNSPLHF
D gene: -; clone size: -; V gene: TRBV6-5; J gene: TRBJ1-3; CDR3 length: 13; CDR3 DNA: TGTGCCAGCAGCCGCTCGGGTGGAAACACCATATATTTT; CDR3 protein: CASSRSGGNTIYF
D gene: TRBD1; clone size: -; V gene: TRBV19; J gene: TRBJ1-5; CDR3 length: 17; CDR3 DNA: TGTGCCAGTAGTATAGGGGACAGGATGTATAGCAATCAGCCCCAGCATTTT; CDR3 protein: CASSIGDRMYSNQPQHF
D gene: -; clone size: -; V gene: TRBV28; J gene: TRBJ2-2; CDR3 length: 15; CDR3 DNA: TGTGCCAGCAGTTTATCTAGAGGGATCACCGGGGAGCTGTTTTTT; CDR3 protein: CASSLSRGITGELFF
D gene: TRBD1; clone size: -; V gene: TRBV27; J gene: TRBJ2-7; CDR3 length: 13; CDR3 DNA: TGTGCCAGCAGCCAGGGGGAATTCTACGAGCAGTACTTC; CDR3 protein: CASSQGEFYEQYF